Following are 18 T cell receptor beta chains from one sample sequenced in a study of metastatic and nonmetastatic thyroid tumors. Prior to thyroid surgery, none of the patients had received any treatment. TCRdb recomputed clones from the PCR reads via MiXCR. The data contain 43,000 or so clones, 24% of them seen just once; the ten biggest clones take up around 3.4%. Source material: blood. These receptors all come from a male donor with papillary thyroid cancer or a benign thyroid nodule (not recorded which). Some clones in this sample may be carry-over from other donors' samples.

The chain joins TRBV5-1 to TRBJ2-1; D gene ambiguous. CDR1 SGHRS and CDR2 YFSETQ come from the germline V gene. This CDR3 is 12 amino acids long. V was shortened by 4 bases and J by 5 bases, with 7 bases between the two germline ends. The DNA for the CDR3 is TGCGCCAGCAGCCTCGAAGACAATGAGCAGTTCTTC. Its translation is CASSLEDNEQFF. Full variable domain (rest looked up from reference TRBV5-1 and TRBJ2-1): KAGVTQTPRYLIKTRGQQVTLSCSPISGHRSVSWYQQTPGQGLQFLFEYFSETQRNKGNFPGRFSGRQFSNSRSEMNVSTLELGDSALYLCASSLEDNEQFFGPGTRLTVL.

As DNA, the CDR3 is TGTGCCAGCTCACCGGCTAACACCGGGGAGCTGTTTTTT. As protein: CASSPANTGELFF. J is TRBJ2-2 and V is TRBV18; unclear D gene. V lost 3 bases and J lost 2, with 4 bases in between. Germline V gene sequence: CDR1 KGHSH, CDR2 LQKENI. The CDR3 has 13 residues.

This clone is classed as medium-sized. The J gene is TRBJ2-7, the V gene TRBV6-1; D is unclear. The V and J ends lost 4 bases and 7 bases respectively, with 11 bases between them. CDR3 length equals 12 residues. Germline V CDR1 and CDR2: MNHNS, SASEGT. CDR3 in amino acids: CASSGVLGEQYF. CDR3 in DNA: TGTGCCAGCAGTGGCGTATTAGGAGAGCAGTACTTC.

The J gene is TRBJ2-6, the V gene TRBV4-3; TRBD1 is a possible D gene (5 bases). V was shortened by 0 bases and J by 2 bases, with 8 bases between the two germline ends. This CDR3 has 16 amino acids. CDR1 LGHNA and CDR2 YSLEER come from the germline V gene. CDR3 DNA sequence: TGCGCCAGCAGCCAAGATCTAGGGGCTGGGGCCAACGTCCTGACTTTC. This encodes CASSQDLGAGANVLTF.

Only a few counts were recorded for this clone. V is TRBV6-1 and J is TRBJ2-2, with 8 positions matching TRBD2. The CDR3 is 13 amino acids. Germline CDR1 MNHNS, CDR2 SASEGT. Trimming cost V 6 bases and J 7 bases; bases outside gene matches: 4. Here the CDR3 reads CASRASGFGELFF. CDR3 coding DNA: TGTGCCAGCAGAGCTAGCGGGTTCGGGGAGCTGTTTTTT.

This clone was detected many times. The chain is built from TRBV12-3 or TRBV12-4 and TRBJ1-1; D might be TRBD1 (5 bases). Trimming left V 7 bases short and J 6 bases short, with 12 bases between. CDR3 length equals 12 residues. CDR3 in amino acids: CASTWDVAEAFF. The CDR3, as DNA: TGTGCCAGCACCTGGGACGTCGCTGAAGCTTTCTTT.

The V and J genes are TRBV2 and TRBJ2-7; D might be TRBD1 (6 bases). Trimming left V 7 bases short and J 2 bases short, with 12 bases between. The CDR3 contains 13 residues. Germline loops: CDR1 SNHLY, CDR2 FYNNEI. The CDR3 spells CASTPGAAYEQYF. Written as DNA, the CDR3 is TGTGCCAGCACTCCAGGGGCGGCCTACGAGCAGTACTTC. Drawing the rest from reference TRBV2 and TRBJ2-7, the complete variable domain is EPEVTQTPSHQVTQMGQEVILRCVPISNHLYFYWYRQILGQKVEFLVSFYNNEISEKSEIFDDQFSVERPDGSNFTLKIRSTKLEDSAMYFCASTPGAAYEQYFGPGTRLTVT.

This clone was seen many times. This chain joins TRBV2 and TRBJ2-2, with D possibly called TRBD1 or TRBD2 (6 bases each). From germline, CDR1 is SNHLY and CDR2 FYNNEI. V lost 7 bases and J 5 bases, leaving 14 bases between the germline ends. CDR3 length equals 14 residues. In DNA, the CDR3 is TGTGCCAGCATTCCGACTAGGGGGACCGGGGAGCTGTTTTTT. Residues: CASIPTRGTGELFF.

This clone was detected ten times or more. The V gene is TRBV11-1, the J gene TRBJ2-1, with 7 bases aligning to TRBD2. The CDR3 runs to 15 residues. Germline loops: CDR1 SGHAT, CDR2 FQDESV (reference sequence). With 6 bases clipped from V and 0 bases from J, the junction kept 5 bases outside the gene matches. The CDR3 region is CASRPLAASYNEQFF. The CDR3 DNA follows: TGTGCCAGCAGACCTCTAGCGGCCTCCTACAATGAGCAGTTCTTC. Full variable domain (missing parts from reference TRBV11-1 and TRBJ2-1): EAEVAQSPRYKITEKSQAVAFWCDPISGHATLYWYRQILGQGPELLVQFQDESVVDDSQLPKDRFSAERLKGVDSTLKIQPAELGDSAMYLCASRPLAASYNEQFFGPGTRLTVL.

This clone was recorded many times. The chain uses TRBV20-1 and TRBJ1-5; D is uncertain. This CDR3 region has 15 residues. The germline gives CDR1 DFQATT, CDR2 SNEGSKA (reference sequence). Trimming shortened V by 0 bases and J by 3 bases, and 12 bases separated the two germline ends. Here the CDR3 reads CSARDRRSLNQPQHF. The CDR3 bases are TGCAGTGCTAGAGATCGCAGGAGCCTCAATCAGCCCCAGCATTTT.

The chain is built from TRBV4-3 and TRBJ1-2, with D unresolved. Germline values: CDR1 LGHNA, CDR2 YSLEER. V was cut by 4 bases and J by 8 bases, with 17 bases left in between. The CDR3 is 14 residues long. The CDR3 nucleotides are TGCGCCAGCAGCCCCCCGGGTGGCCTAGGGGGCTACACCTTC. Protein sequence: CASSPPGGLGGYTF.

This clone was seen ten or more times. This sequence joins TRBV4-1 and TRBJ2-1, with D possibly being TRBD1 (6 bases). Per the germline V gene, CDR1 is MGHRA and CDR2 is YSYEKL. The CDR3 contains 13 residues. Trimming left V 4 bases short and J 7 bases short, with 11 bases between. The CDR3, as DNA: TGCGCCAGCAGCCTCTGGACAGAGAATGAGCAGTTCTTC. As protein: CASSLWTENEQFF.

The table lists this clone with many counts. The CDR3 here is CASSFPGGRETQYF. The CDR3 coding sequence is TGTGCCAGCAGCTTTCCTGGGGGGAGGGAGACCCAGTACTTC. V and J are TRBV7-9 and TRBJ2-5; weak D call: TRBD2 (6 bases). The CDR3 consists of 14 residues. The germline V gene has CDR1 SEHNR and CDR2 FQNEAQ (reference sequence). Trimming shortened V by 3 bases and J by 5 bases, and 13 bases separated the two germline ends.

This clone has a count of ten or more. The chain links TRBV12-3 or TRBV12-4 to TRBJ2-6; a weak D match, TRBD1 (5 bases). The CDR3 covers 15 residues. V was shortened by 5 bases and J by 3 bases, with 11 bases between the two germline ends. The CDR3 region has the DNA TGTGCCAGCAGTCCCAGGGCTGGTGGGGCCAACGTCCTGACTTTC. It yields the protein CASSPRAGGANVLTF.

This clone occurred many times. The rearrangement links TRBV27 to TRBJ2-3, with a possible D match to TRBD1 (5 bases). Trimming left V 5 bases short and J 0 bases short, with 9 bases between. The germline V gene has CDR1 MNHEY and CDR2 SMNVEV (reference sequence). The CDR3 is made up of 14 amino acids. The CDR3 here is CASSHGQSTDTQYF. CDR3 nucleotides: TGTGCCAGCAGTCACGGACAAAGCACAGATACGCAGTATTTT.

The V and J genes are TRBV6-1 and TRBJ2-7, with 13 bases identical to TRBD2. The CDR3 is 14 residues long. The germline CDR1 and CDR2 sequences are MNHNS and SASEGT. V gave up 7 bases and J gave up 5 bases; unmatched junction bases: 5. DNA of the CDR3: TGTGCCAGCACCCAACTAGCGGGGGGGAACGAGCAGTACTTC. This gives the protein CASTQLAGGNEQYF.

This clone was counted many times. This sequence joins TRBV2 and TRBJ2-1, with 15 positions matching TRBD2. CDR1 and CDR2 from the germline V gene are SNHLY and FYNNEI. This CDR3 contains 15 residues. V shed 7 bases, J shed 8 bases, and the junction held 6 bases outside the gene matches. CDR3 sequence (DNA): TGTGCCAGCACTAGGACTAGCGGGAGGGCCGATGAGCAGTTCTTC. This translates into CASTRTSGRADEQFF.

The table lists this clone with many counts. This sequence joins TRBV11-3 and TRBJ2-3; D is ambiguous. V was cut by 4 bases and J by 7 bases, with 12 bases left in between. Germline assignment: CDR1 SGHNT and CDR2 YENEEA. This CDR3 is built from 13 residues. The CDR3 loop is CASSSKPANTQYF. As DNA, the CDR3 is TGTGCCAGCAGCTCCAAGCCCGCGAATACGCAGTATTTT.